Following are 5 T cell receptor beta chains from one sample sequenced in a study of shared clonotypes between healthy human individuals (dated by TCRdb to the early 2020s). Library construction relied on the immunoSEQ multiplex PCR assay. As stored in TCRdb, this immuneACCESS dataset retains in-frame rearrangements with V and J assigned. A fraction of the clones does not appear; measured against another copy, unresolved V genes explain less than half of the discrepancy, and the remainder lacks a known reason. This sample comprises some 1,100,000 clones, about 84% of them detected only once. Around 0.47% of the sample goes to the ten largest clones. The sequenced sample was memory CD4+ T cells from PBMCs. In light of the paper, this sample's cell subset or site label describes: CD45RA-negative fraction. These receptors were taken from a man aged 18 to 35 in good health. Some clones in this sample may be carry-over from other donors' samples.

The chain employs TRBV7-3 and TRBJ2-7; 9 bases agree with TRBD1. Germline CDR1 is SGHTA and CDR2 is FQGTGA. The CDR3 length is 13 residues. The trim removed 4 bases at V and 5 bases at J, leaving 3 bases unmatched. The CDR3, as DNA: TGTGCCAGCAGCTCAACAGGGGGCGACGAGCAGTACTTC. This codes for CASSSTGGDEQYF.

The chain links TRBV7-9 to TRBJ1-3, with unresolved D. V was trimmed by 1 base and J by 9 bases, leaving 13 bases between them. The CDR3 has 14 residues. Germline V lookup: CDR1 SEHNR, CDR2 FQNEAQ (reference sequence). CDR3 residues: CASSLDGVTATIYF. In DNA form, the CDR3 reads TGTGCCAGCAGCTTAGATGGGGTTACGGCCACCATATATTTT.

Here the CDR3 DNA reads TGTGCCAGCAGCTTAAGTGGACGGCAGGGGGTTGTAAGCGGTGAAAAACTGTTTTTT. It codes for CASSLSGRQGVVSGEKLFF. The chain uses TRBV7-2 and TRBJ1-4, with TRBD1 matching over 7 bases. This CDR3 has 19 amino acids. The germline V gene encodes CDR1 SGHTA and CDR2 FQGNSA. Trimming removed 2 bases from V and 7 bases from J; junction bases left unmatched: 19.

J is TRBJ1-5 and V is TRBV7-9; D may be TRBD1 (6 bases). The CDR3 loop spans 18 amino acids. Trimming took 3 bases from V and 1 from J, leaving 19 bases between them. Germline loops: CDR1 SEHNR, CDR2 FQNEAQ (reference sequence). The CDR3 nucleotides read TGTGCCAGCAGCTTGGTAGGAGGGGGACTTACGAGCAATCAGCCCCAGCATTTT. Translation gives CASSLVGGGLTSNQPQHF.

This chain uses TRBV4-1 with TRBJ1-2, with D perhaps matching TRBD1 (5 bases). The germline V and J ends were trimmed by 3 bases and 4 bases, with 33 bases remaining between them. This CDR3 is built from 21 residues. Germline V gene data show CDR1 as MGHRA and CDR2 as YSYEKL. This CDR3 reads CASSHRVTSDSRLPRSYGYTF. In nucleotides, the CDR3 is TGCGCCAGCAGCCACCGGGTCACCTCCGACAGTCGACTACCGCGGTCCTATGGCTACACCTTC.